These 22 T cell receptor beta chains came from one sample sequenced in a study of radiotherapy plus CTLA-4 blockade in lung cancer. Sequenced by immunoSEQ multiplex PCR; TCRdb stores in-frame clones only, minus some. The data contain 45,000 to 60,000 clones, more than 75% of them singletons. The sequences come from peripheral blood, collected from a patient treated with radiotherapy plus ipilimumab. The receptors originated from a human donor with non-small cell lung cancer who had a complete response to radiotherapy plus ipilimumab.

This chain links TRBV19 with TRBJ2-3; 8 bases map to TRBD2. This CDR3 has 19 residues. V was clipped by 8 bases and J by 0 bases; unmatched bases: 19. Germline loops: CDR1 LNHDA, CDR2 SQIVND (reference sequence). The DNA for the CDR3 is TGTGCCAGTTCACCCTCTGGGCGGGGGGCGATATCTAGCACAGATACGCAGTATTTT. As protein: CASSPSGRGAISSTDTQYF.

This CDR3 reads CASSYGAGDQETQYF. In DNA form, the CDR3 reads TGTGCCAGCAGTTACGGGGCGGGAGACCAAGAGACCCAGTACTTC. The gene calls are TRBV6-6 and TRBJ2-5, with 7 positions matching TRBD2. V gave up 2 bases and J gave up 0 bases; unmatched junction bases: 3. The CDR3 covers 15 residues. Per germline, CDR1 MNHNY and CDR2 SVGAGI (reference sequence).

The chain carries TRBV5-1 and TRBJ2-1, with 7 nucleotides matching TRBD2. CDR3 length: 15 residues. The V segment lost 4 bases and the J segment 3 bases; nucleotides outside the gene matches: 7. Germline V gene data show CDR1 as SGHRS and CDR2 as YFSETQ. The CDR3 loop is CASSQLASDYNEQFF. CDR3 in DNA: TGCGCCAGCAGCCAACTAGCGAGTGACTACAATGAGCAGTTCTTC.

V gene TRBV27 combines with J gene TRBJ1-5, with 7 bases lining up with TRBD1. CDR3 length: 18 amino acids. In germline, CDR1 is MNHEY, CDR2 SMNVEV (reference sequence). V was pared by 2 bases and J by 1 base, with 11 bases of the junction left unmatched. CDR3 nucleotide sequence: TGTGCCAGCAGTTTAGAAGGGACAGCGAGGGGAAGCAATCAGCCCCAGCATTTT. It encodes CASSLEGTARGSNQPQHF.

The chain joins TRBV6-6 to TRBJ2-5; 7 bases agree with TRBD1. Germline V CDR1 and CDR2: MNHNY, SVGAGI (reference sequence). Trimming took 6 bases from V and 7 from J; bases not matched to a gene: 8. The CDR3 length is 13 residues. The CDR3: CASRDRDRGTQYF. The CDR3 bases are TGTGCCAGCAGAGACAGGGACAGAGGGACCCAGTACTTC.

The chain combines TRBV7-2 with TRBJ1-1; weak D call: TRBD1 (5 bases). V gave up 2 bases and J gave up 5 bases, with 15 bases separating them. The germline V gene encodes CDR1 SGHTA and CDR2 FQGNSA. This CDR3 is built from 15 residues. The CDR3 sequence: CASSLYFGGDTEAFF. As DNA, the CDR3 is TGTGCCAGCAGCTTATATTTTGGGGGGGATACTGAAGCTTTCTTT.

The V call is TRBV28, the J call TRBJ2-7; 13 bases fit TRBD2. V shed 5 bases and J 5 bases; nucleotides not matched to a gene: 3. This CDR3 has 14 residues. Germline CDR1 reads MDHEN; CDR2 reads SYDVKM. The CDR3 sequence is CASSGLAGVDEQYV. For the CDR3, the DNA is TGTGCCAGCAGTGGACTAGCGGGAGTAGACGAGCAGTACGTC.

The rearrangement joins TRBV4-1 to TRBJ1-2, with 12 nucleotides matching TRBD1. CDR3 length: 15 residues. With 0 bases clipped from V and 6 bases from J, the junction kept 2 bases outside the gene matches. The germline V gene encodes CDR1 MGHRA and CDR2 YSYEKL. CDR3 residues: CASSQDGTGGDGYTF. In DNA form, the CDR3 reads TGCGCCAGCAGCCAAGATGGGACAGGGGGCGATGGCTACACCTTC.

The chain links TRBV5-1 to TRBJ2-1; 8 bases map to TRBD2. Germline V gene lookup returns CDR1 SGHRS and CDR2 YFSETQ. This CDR3 is 16 amino acids long. The V segment lost 0 bases and the J segment 6 bases; nucleotides outside the gene matches: 8. The DNA for the CDR3 is TGCGCCAGCAGCTTGGTTTACGGGAGGGGAGGCAATGAGCAGTTCTTC. The encoded protein is CASSLVYGRGGNEQFF.

The chain is built from TRBV7-2 and TRBJ2-3; 9 bases map to TRBD2. V shed 5 bases, J shed 4 bases, and the junction held 13 bases outside the gene matches. Germline V gives CDR1 SGHTA, CDR2 FQGNSA. The CDR3 covers 17 residues. The CDR3 region has the DNA TGTGCCAGCAGCCAAGGGATCTCTAGCGGGAATTCAGATACGCAGTATTTT. Translation: CASSQGISSGNSDTQYF.

This clone appeared a few times. V is TRBV6-5 and J is TRBJ2-5; 12 bases match TRBD2. V lost 6 bases to trimming and J lost 5 bases; unmatched junction nucleotides: 7. The germline gives CDR1 MNHEY, CDR2 SVGAGI. The CDR3 loop spans 15 amino acids. The CDR3 here is CASSKLAGGRETQYF. The CDR3, as DNA: TGTGCCAGCAGCAAACTAGCGGGAGGACGGGAGACCCAGTACTTC.

This sequence joins TRBV25-1 and TRBJ1-2; 9 nucleotides align to TRBD1. This CDR3 region has 13 residues. Trimming took 6 bases from V and 4 from J; bases not matched to a gene: 3. Per the germline V gene, CDR1 is MGHDK and CDR2 is SYGVNS. The CDR3 sequence is CASREDRGYGYTF. In DNA form, the CDR3 reads TGTGCCAGCAGGGAGGACAGGGGCTATGGCTACACCTTC.

The chain employs TRBV29-1 and TRBJ2-2; D is possibly TRBD2 (6 bases). CDR3 length: 13 amino acids. V was trimmed by 3 bases and J by 6 bases, leaving 11 bases between them. Germline values: CDR1 SQVTM, CDR2 ANQGSEA. Here the CDR3 reads CSVDLTGAGELFF. The CDR3 DNA follows: TGCAGCGTTGATCTTACGGGGGCCGGGGAGCTGTTTTTT.

The gene calls are TRBV5-1 and TRBJ2-1, with 7 bases matching TRBD1. CDR1 SGHRS and CDR2 YFSETQ come from the germline V gene. The ends lost 4 bases at V and 12 bases at J; junction bases unmatched: 7. The CDR3 is 12 amino acids. The CDR3 DNA reads as TGCGCCAGCAGCCGGGACAGCCAGGGGCAGTTCTTC. It yields the protein CASSRDSQGQFF. Together with reference TRBV5-1 and TRBJ2-1, the CDR3 gives the full variable domain: KAGVTQTPRYLIKTRGQQVTLSCSPISGHRSVSWYQQTPGQGLQFLFEYFSETQRNKGNFPGRFSGRQFSNSRSEMNVSTLELGDSALYLCASSRDSQGQFFGPGTRLTVL.

This chain uses TRBV19 with TRBJ1-5; a weak D match, TRBD1 (6 bases). Germline CDR1 and CDR2: LNHDA and SQIVND (reference sequence). The V and J ends lost 7 bases and 0 bases respectively, with 19 bases between them. The CDR3 loop spans 17 amino acids. CDR3 DNA: TGTGCCAGTATCCCCGGGGGGGGCCCGTATAGCAATCAGCCCCAGCATTTT. Translating it yields CASIPGGGPYSNQPQHF.

The chain has TRBV6-6 and TRBJ1-5; a possible D gene is TRBD1 (6 bases). This CDR3 is built from 15 residues. From germline, CDR1 is MNHNY and CDR2 SVGAGI (reference sequence). Trimming removed 6 bases from V and 6 bases from J, with 18 bases in between. The CDR3: CASSLGQGNGQPQHF. CDR3 DNA sequence: TGTGCCAGCAGCCTGGGGCAGGGGAACGGTCAGCCCCAGCATTTT.

The rearrangement links TRBV19 to TRBJ1-4; a weak D match, TRBD1 (5 bases). In germline, CDR1 is LNHDA, CDR2 SQIVND (reference sequence). Trimming took 8 bases from V and 3 from J, leaving 13 bases between them. The CDR3 sequence is 14 residues long. The CDR3 DNA follows: TGTGCCAGTTCCAGGGCGGGGTCTAATGAAAAACTGTTTTTT. Protein sequence: CASSRAGSNEKLFF.

This clone has just a few counts. This rearrangement joins TRBV6-1 to TRBJ1-5, with D tentatively TRBD1 (5 bases). This CDR3 comprises 14 residues. Germline V lookup: CDR1 MNHNS, CDR2 SASEGT. Trimming pared 7 bases from V and 7 bases from J, leaving 17 bases between. The CDR3 nucleotides read TGTGCCAGCACCGAGATGGGGGGGGGACAGCCCCAGCATTTT. This gives the protein CASTEMGGGQPQHF.

J is TRBJ2-6 and V is TRBV7-2, with 10 bases matching TRBD2. Germline-derived CDR1 and CDR2 are SGHTA and FQGNSA. There are 18 residues in the CDR3. Trimming took 5 bases from V and 2 from J; bases not matched to a gene: 9. The DNA for the CDR3 is TGTGCCAGCAGCCGACGGACTAGCGGAACCACTGGGGCCAACGTCCTGACTTTC. Translation gives CASSRRTSGTTGANVLTF.

The chain joins TRBV18 to TRBJ1-5, with D perhaps TRBD1 (6 bases). The ends were cut back, 4 bases at V and 3 bases at J, with 13 bases in the middle. Germline CDR1 KGHSH, CDR2 LQKENI. The length of the CDR3 is 15 residues. This CDR3 reads CASSRNQGTNQPQHF. The CDR3 nucleotides are TGTGCCAGCTCACGAAATCAGGGGACCAATCAGCCCCAGCATTTT.

The V call is TRBV19, the J call TRBJ2-7; a weak D match, TRBD1 (5 bases). From germline, CDR1 is LNHDA and CDR2 SQIVND (reference sequence). This CDR3 has 13 amino acids. The V end lost 1 base, the J end lost 7 bases, and 11 bases lay between the germline ends. This chain's CDR3 is CASSIGGPGEQYF. The DNA for the CDR3 is TGTGCCAGTAGTATAGGGGGCCCCGGGGAGCAGTACTTC.

This clone was seen only a few times. The CDR3 DNA reads as TGTGCCAGCAGCACTTCGACAGGGAAGCCCACCAATGAGCAGTTCTTC. Protein: CASSTSTGKPTNEQFF. This sequence joins TRBV7-6 and TRBJ2-1; 7 bases are a match to TRBD1. Germline trimming cut 5 bases from V and 6 bases from J; bases unmatched to any gene: 13. The germline V gene encodes CDR1 SGHVS and CDR2 FNYEAQ. This CDR3 is 16 amino acids long.